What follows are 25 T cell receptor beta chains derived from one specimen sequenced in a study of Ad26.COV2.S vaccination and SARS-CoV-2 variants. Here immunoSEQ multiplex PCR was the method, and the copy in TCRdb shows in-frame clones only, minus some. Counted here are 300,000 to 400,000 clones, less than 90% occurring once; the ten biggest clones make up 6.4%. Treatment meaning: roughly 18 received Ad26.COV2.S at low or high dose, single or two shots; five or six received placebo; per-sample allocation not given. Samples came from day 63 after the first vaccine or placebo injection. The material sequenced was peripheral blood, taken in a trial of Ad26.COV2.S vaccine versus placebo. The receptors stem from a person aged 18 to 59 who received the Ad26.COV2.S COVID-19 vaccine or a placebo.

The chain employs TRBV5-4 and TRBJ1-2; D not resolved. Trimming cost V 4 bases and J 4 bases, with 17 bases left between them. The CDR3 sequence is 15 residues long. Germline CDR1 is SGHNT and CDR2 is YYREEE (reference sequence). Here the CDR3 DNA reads TGTGCCAGCAGCCGGGGTGAGGGAGCCATCTATGGCTACACCTTC. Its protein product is CASSRGEGAIYGYTF.

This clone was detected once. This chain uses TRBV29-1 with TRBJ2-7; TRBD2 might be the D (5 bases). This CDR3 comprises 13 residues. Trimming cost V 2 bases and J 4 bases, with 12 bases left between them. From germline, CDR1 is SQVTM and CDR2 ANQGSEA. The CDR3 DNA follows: TGCAGCGTTGAACCCTTCGGCGGGTACGAGCAGTACTTC. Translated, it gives CSVEPFGGYEQYF.

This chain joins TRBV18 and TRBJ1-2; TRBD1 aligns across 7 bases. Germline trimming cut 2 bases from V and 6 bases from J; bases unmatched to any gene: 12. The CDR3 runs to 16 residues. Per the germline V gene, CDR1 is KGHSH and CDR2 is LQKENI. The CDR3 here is CASSPSTTGDPDGYTF. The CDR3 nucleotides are TGTGCCAGCTCACCATCAACAACAGGGGACCCTGATGGCTACACCTTC.

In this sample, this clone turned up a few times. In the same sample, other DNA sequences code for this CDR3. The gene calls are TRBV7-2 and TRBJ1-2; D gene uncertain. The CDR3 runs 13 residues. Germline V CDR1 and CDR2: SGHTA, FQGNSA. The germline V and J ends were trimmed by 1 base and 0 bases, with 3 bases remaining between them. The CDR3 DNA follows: TGTGCCAGCAGCTTAGGGACTAACTATGGCTACACCTTC. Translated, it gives CASSLGTNYGYTF.

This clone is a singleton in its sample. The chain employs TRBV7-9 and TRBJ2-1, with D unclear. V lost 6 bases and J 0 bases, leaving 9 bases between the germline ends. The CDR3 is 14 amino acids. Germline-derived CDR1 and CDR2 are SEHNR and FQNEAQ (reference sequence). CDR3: CASSGRSSYNEQFF. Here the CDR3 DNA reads TGTGCCAGCAGTGGGCGTAGCTCCTACAATGAGCAGTTCTTC.

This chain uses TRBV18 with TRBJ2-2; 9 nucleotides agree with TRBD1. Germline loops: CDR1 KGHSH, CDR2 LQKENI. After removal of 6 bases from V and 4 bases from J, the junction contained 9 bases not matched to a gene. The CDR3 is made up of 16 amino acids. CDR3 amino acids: CASSQITGGGTGELFF. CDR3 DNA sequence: TGTGCCAGCTCTCAAATTACAGGGGGCGGCACCGGGGAGCTGTTTTTT.

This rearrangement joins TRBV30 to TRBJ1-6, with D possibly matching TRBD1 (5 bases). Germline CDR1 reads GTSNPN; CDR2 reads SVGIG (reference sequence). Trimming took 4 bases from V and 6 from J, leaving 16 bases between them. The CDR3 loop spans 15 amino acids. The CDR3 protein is CAWKHNRGGNSPLHF. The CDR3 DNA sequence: TGTGCCTGGAAACACAATCGGGGGGGTAATTCACCCCTCCACTTT.

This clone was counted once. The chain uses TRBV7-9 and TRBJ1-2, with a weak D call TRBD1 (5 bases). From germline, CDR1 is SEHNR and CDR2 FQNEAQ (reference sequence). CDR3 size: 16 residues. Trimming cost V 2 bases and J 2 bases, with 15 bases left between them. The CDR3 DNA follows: TGTGCCAGCAGCTTAAGTTTGGGAGGGGCCAACTATGGCTACACCTTC. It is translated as CASSLSLGGANYGYTF.

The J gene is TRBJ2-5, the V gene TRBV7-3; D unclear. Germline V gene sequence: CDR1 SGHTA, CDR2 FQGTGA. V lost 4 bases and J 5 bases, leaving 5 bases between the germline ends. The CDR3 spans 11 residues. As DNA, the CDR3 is TGTGCCAGCAGCTCGAAGGAGACCCAGTACTTC. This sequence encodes CASSSKETQYF.

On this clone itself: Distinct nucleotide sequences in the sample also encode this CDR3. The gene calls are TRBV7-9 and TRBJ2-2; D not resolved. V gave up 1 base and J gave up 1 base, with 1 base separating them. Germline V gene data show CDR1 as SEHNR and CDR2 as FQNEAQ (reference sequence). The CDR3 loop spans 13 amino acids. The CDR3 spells CASSLGNTGELFF. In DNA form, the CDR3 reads TGTGCCAGCAGCTTAGGGAACACCGGGGAGCTGTTTTTT.

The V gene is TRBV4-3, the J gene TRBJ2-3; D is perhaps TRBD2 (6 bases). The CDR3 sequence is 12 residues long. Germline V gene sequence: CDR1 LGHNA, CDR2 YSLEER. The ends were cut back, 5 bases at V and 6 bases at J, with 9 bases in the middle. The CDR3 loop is CASSVSGDTQYF. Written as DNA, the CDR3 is TGCGCCAGCAGCGTCAGCGGGGATACGCAGTATTTT.

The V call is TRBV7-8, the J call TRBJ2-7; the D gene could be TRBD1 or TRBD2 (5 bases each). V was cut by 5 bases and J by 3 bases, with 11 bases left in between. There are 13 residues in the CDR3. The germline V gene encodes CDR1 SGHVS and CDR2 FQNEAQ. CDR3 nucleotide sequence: TGTGCCAGCAGCGAGGGACGGATCTACGAGCAGTACTTC. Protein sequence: CASSEGRIYEQYF.

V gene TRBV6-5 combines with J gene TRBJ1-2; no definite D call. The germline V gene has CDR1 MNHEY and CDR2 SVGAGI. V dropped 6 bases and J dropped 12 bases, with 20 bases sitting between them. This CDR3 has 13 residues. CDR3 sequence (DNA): TGTGCCAGCAGCCAGCGGACCCACACCACTCACACCTTC. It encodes CASSQRTHTTHTF.

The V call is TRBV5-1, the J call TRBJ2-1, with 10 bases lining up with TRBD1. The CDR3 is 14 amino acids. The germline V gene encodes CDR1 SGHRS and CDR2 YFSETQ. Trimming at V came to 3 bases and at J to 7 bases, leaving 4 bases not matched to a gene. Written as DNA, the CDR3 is TGCGCCAGCAGCTACGGGACAGGGGAAAATGAGCAGTTCTTC. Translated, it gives CASSYGTGENEQFF. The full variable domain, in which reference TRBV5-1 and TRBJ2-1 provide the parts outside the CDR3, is KAGVTQTPRYLIKTRGQQVTLSCSPISGHRSVSWYQQTPGQGLQFLFEYFSETQRNKGNFPGRFSGRQFSNSRSEMNVSTLELGDSALYLCASSYGTGENEQFFGPGTRLTVL.

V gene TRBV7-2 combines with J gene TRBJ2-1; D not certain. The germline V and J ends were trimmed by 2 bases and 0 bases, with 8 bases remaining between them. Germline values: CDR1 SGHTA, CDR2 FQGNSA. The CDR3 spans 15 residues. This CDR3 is CASSLMSNSYNEQFF. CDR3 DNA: TGTGCCAGCAGCTTAATGTCAAACTCCTACAATGAGCAGTTCTTC.

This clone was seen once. The CDR3, as DNA: TGTGCCAGCAGATCTAGCGGGAGGGCGGGGGAGCAGTACTTC. Encoded protein: CASRSSGRAGEQYF. V gene TRBV27 combines with J gene TRBJ2-7; 12 bases fit TRBD2. Trimming at V came to 6 bases and at J to 7 bases, leaving 7 bases not matched to a gene. The CDR3 loop spans 14 amino acids. Germline CDR1 and CDR2: MNHEY and SMNVEV (reference sequence).

The CDR3 coding sequence is TGTGCCAGTAGGTCGGGTAGTGTCTATGAGCAGTTCTTC. This encodes CASRSGSVYEQFF. The rearrangement links TRBV19 to TRBJ2-1, with D uncertain. V was pared by 6 bases and J by 8 bases, with 14 bases between. From germline, CDR1 is LNHDA and CDR2 SQIVND (reference sequence). The CDR3 totals 13 residues.

In nucleotides, the CDR3 is TGTGCCACCCAAGCGGTAGCGGGGAGCTACAATGAGCAGTTCTTC. It specifies CATQAVAGSYNEQFF. The V gene is TRBV6-4, the J gene TRBJ2-1, with 8 bases matching TRBD2. The trim removed 10 bases at V and 3 bases at J, leaving 11 bases unmatched. CDR1 MRHNA and CDR2 SNTAGT come from the germline V gene. This CDR3 region has 15 residues.

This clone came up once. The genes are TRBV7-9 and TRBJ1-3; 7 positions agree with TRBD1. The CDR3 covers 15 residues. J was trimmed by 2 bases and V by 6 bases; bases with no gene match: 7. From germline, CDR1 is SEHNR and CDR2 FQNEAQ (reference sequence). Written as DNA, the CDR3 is TGTGCCAGCAGTACAGGGGAAAGGGCTGGAAACACCATATATTTT. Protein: CASSTGERAGNTIYF.

The CDR3 DNA sequence: TGCGCCAGATTCGGGACTCGAGGGGAGCTGTTTTTT. This codes for CARFGTRGELFF. V usage is TRBV4-1 and J usage is TRBJ2-2; D is perhaps TRBD2 (6 bases). Germline V gives CDR1 MGHRA, CDR2 YSYEKL. Trimming removed 9 bases from V and 8 bases from J, with 13 bases in between. The CDR3 consists of 12 residues.

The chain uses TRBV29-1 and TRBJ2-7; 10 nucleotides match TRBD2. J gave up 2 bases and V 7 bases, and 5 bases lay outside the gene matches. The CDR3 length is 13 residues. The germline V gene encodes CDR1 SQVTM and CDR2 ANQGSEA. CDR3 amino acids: CSARTSGTYEQYF. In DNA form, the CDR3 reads TGCAGCGCCCGGACTAGCGGCACCTACGAGCAGTACTTC.

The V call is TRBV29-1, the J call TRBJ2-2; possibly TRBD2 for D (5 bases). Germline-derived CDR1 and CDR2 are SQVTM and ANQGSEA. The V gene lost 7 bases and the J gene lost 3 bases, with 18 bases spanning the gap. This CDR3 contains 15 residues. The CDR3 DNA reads TGCAGCGCACGCCCACAAGAGGGCGACACCGGGGAGCTGTTTTTT. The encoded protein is CSARPQEGDTGELFF.

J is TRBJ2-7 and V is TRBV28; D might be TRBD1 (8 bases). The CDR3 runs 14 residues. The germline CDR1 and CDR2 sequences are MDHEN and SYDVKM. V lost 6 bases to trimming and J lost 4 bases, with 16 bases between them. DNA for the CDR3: TGTGCCAGCAGGCCACAGGGGGGGTTTTACGAGCAGTACTTC. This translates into CASRPQGGFYEQYF.

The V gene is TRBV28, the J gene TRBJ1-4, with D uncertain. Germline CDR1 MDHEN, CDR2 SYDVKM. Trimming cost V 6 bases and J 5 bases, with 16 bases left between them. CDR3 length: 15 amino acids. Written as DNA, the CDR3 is TGTGCCAGCAGACCGACGGGTCGATCGAATGAAAAACTGTTTTTT. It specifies CASRPTGRSNEKLFF.

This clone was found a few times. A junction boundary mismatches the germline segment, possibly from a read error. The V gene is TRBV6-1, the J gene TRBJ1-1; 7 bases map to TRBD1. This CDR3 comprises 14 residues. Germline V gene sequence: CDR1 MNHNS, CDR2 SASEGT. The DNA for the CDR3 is TGTGCCAGCAGGGAAGTAGGGGGCAGCGGTGAAGCTTTCTTT. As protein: CASREVGGSGEAFF.